This record looks at one T cell receptor (beta chain) sequence and its context. This record comes from a study of blood T cell repertoires in COVID-19. Study-level information: From the United States, Italy and Spain came samples of acute and convalescent COVID-19. T cells, B-cell-depleted T cells, or PBMCs provided the cDNA or gDNA that served as material.

Source study methods: Cell counts per sample came from amplifying reference gene primers. Method: immunoSEQ multiplex PCR; TCRdb's copy keeps in-frame clones and lacks some. V and J calls and clone size are as listed in that table; D and trimming were resolved from the DNA. The sample has about 190,000 clones, around 90% seen once; the top ten hold approximately 4.5%. The CDR3 spans 15 residues. Trimming left V 3 bases short and J 1 base short, with 13 bases between. The germline V gene encodes CDR1 LNHDA and CDR2 SQIVND (reference sequence). Sequencing input: peripheral blood. V is TRBV19 and J is TRBJ2-7; the D gene is possibly TRBD2 (6 bases). The receptor comes from a human donor in a cohort sampled during active COVID-19. CDR3 in amino acids: CASSMRGGLSYEQYF. The CDR3 DNA reads as TGTGCCAGTAGTATGCGGGGAGGACTTTCCTACGAGCAGTACTTC.